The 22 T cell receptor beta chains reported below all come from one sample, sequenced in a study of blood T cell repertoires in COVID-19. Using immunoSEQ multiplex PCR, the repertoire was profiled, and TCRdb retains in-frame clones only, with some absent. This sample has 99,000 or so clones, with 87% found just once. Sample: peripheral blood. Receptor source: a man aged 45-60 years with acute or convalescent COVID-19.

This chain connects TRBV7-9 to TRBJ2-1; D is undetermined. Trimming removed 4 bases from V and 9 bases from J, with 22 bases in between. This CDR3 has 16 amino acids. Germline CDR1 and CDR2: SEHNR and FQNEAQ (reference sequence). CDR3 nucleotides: TGTGCCAGCAGCTCGTACCACCACGGCGGCGACGGTGAGCAGTTCTTC. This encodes CASSSYHHGGDGEQFF.

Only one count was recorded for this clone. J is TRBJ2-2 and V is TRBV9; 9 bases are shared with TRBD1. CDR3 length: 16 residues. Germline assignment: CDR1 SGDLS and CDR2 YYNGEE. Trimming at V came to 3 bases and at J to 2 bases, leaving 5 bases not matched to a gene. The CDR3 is CASSAGQGTNTGELFF. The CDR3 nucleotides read TGTGCCAGCAGCGCGGGACAGGGTACCAACACCGGGGAGCTGTTTTTT.

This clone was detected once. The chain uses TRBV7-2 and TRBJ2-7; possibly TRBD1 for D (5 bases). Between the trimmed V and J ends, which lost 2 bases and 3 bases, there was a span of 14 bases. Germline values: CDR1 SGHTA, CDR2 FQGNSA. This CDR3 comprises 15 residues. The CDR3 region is CASSLSVGLGYEQYF. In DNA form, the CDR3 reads TGTGCCAGCAGCTTATCCGTGGGGCTAGGCTACGAGCAGTACTTC.

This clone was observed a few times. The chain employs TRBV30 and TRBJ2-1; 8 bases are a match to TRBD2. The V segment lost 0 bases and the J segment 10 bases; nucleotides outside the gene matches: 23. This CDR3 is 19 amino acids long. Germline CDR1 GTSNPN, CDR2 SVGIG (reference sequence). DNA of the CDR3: TGTGCCTGGAGTGTAATCGGAAGCCGTTCTGGGACTAGGTCCGAGGAGCAGTTCTTC. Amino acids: CAWSVIGSRSGTRSEEQFF.

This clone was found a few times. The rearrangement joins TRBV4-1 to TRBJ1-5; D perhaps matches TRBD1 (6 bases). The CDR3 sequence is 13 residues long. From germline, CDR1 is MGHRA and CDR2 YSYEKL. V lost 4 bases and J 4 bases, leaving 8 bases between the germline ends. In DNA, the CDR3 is TGCGCCAGCAGCCCAACAGGGAATCAGCCCCAGCATTTT. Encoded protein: CASSPTGNQPQHF.

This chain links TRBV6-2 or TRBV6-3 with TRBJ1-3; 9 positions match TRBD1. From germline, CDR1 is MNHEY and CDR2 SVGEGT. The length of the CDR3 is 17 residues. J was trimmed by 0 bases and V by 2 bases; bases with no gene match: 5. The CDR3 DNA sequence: TGTGCCAGCAGTTACGCCGGACAGGGGCGCTCTGGAAACACCATATATTTT. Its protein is CASSYAGQGRSGNTIYF.

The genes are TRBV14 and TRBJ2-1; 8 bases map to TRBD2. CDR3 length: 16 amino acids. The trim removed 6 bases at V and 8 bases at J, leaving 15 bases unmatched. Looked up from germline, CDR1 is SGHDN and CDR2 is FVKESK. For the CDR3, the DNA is TGTGCCAGCAGTTCGGGACTAGGCGCAATACGGGATGAGCAGTTCTTC. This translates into CASSSGLGAIRDEQFF.

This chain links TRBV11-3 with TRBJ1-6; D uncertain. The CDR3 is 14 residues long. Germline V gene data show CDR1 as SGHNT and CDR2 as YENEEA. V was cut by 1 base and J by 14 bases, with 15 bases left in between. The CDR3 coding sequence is TGTGCCAGCAGCTTAGTTGGAATCGGGGTCACCCTCCACTTT. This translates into CASSLVGIGVTLHF.

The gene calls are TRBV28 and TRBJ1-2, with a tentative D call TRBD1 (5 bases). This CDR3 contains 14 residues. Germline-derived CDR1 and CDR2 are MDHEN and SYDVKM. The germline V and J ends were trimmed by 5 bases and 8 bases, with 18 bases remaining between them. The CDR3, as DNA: TGTGCCAGCAGTACATATGGGAGGGGTGGAGGCTACACCTTC. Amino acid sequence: CASSTYGRGGGYTF.

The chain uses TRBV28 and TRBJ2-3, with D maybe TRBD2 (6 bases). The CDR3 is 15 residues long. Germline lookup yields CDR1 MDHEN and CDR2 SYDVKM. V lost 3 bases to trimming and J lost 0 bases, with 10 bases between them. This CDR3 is CASSLTSSSTDTQYF. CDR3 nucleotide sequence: TGTGCCAGCAGTTTGACTAGTAGTAGCACAGATACGCAGTATTTT.

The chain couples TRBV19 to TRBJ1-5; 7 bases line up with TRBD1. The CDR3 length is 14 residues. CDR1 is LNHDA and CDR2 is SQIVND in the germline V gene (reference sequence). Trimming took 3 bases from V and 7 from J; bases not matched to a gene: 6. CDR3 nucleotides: TGTGCCAGTAGTATGGTCCCAGGGGGGCAGCCCCAGCATTTT. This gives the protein CASSMVPGGQPQHF. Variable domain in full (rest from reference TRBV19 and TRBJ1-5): DGGITQSPKYLFRKEGQNVTLSCEQNLNHDAMYWYRQDPGQGLRLIYYSQIVNDFQKGDIAEGYSVSREKKESFPLTVTSAQKNPTAFYLCASSMVPGGQPQHFGDGTRLSIL.

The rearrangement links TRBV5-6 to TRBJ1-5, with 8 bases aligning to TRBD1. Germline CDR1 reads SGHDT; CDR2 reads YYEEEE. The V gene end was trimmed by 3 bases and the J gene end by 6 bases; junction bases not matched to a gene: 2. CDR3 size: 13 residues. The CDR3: CASSYGTGQPQHF. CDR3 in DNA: TGTGCCAGCAGCTACGGGACAGGTCAGCCCCAGCATTTT.

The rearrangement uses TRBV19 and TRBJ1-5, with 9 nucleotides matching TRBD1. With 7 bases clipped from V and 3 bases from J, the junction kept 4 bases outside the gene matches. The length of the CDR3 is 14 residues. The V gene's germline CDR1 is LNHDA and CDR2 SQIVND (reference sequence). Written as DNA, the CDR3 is TGTGCCAGTAAGACAGGGGGACACAATCAGCCCCAGCATTTT. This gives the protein CASKTGGHNQPQHF.

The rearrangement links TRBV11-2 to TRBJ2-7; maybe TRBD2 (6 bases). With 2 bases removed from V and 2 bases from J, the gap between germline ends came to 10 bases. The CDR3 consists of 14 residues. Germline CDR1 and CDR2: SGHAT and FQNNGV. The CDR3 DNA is TGTGCCAGCAGCTTAAGGCGGGGCACCTACGAGCAGTACTTC. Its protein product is CASSLRRGTYEQYF. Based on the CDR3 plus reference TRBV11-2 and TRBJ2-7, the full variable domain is EAGVAQSPRYKIIEKRQSVAFWCNPISGHATLYWYQQILGQGPKLLIQFQNNGVVDDSQLPKDRFSAERLKGVDSTLKIQPAKLEDSAVYLCASSLRRGTYEQYFGPGTRLTVT.

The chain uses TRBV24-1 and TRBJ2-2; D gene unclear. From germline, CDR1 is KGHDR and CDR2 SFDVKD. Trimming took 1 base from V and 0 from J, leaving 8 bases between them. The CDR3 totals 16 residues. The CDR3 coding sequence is TGTGCCACCAGTGATTTTGGCCACACGAACACCGGGGAGCTGTTTTTT. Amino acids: CATSDFGHTNTGELFF.

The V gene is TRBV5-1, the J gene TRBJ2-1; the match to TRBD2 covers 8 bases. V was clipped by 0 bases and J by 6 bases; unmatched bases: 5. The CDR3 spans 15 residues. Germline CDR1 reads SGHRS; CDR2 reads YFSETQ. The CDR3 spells CASSLAAGVVNEQFF. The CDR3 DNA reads TGCGCCAGCAGCTTGGCAGCGGGAGTGGTCAATGAGCAGTTCTTC.

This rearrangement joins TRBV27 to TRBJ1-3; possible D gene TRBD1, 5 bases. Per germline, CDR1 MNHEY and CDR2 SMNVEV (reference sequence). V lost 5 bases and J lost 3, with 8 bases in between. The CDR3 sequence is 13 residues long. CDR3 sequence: CASSPGFGNTIYF. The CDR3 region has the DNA TGTGCCAGCAGTCCAGGGTTTGGAAACACCATATATTTT.

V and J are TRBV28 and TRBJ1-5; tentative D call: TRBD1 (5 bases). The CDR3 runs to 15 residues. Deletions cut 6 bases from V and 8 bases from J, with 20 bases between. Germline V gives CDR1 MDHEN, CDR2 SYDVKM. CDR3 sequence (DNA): TGTGCCAGCAGGGTTCCCGGGTCCGCGGGGGAGCCCCAGCATTTT. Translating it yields CASRVPGSAGEPQHF.

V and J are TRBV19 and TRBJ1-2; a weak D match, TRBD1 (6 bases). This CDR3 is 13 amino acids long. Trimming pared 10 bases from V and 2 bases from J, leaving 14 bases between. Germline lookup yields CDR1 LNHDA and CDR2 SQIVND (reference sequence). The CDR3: CATRTEGNYGYTF. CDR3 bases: TGTGCCACCCGGACAGAGGGCAACTATGGCTACACCTTC.

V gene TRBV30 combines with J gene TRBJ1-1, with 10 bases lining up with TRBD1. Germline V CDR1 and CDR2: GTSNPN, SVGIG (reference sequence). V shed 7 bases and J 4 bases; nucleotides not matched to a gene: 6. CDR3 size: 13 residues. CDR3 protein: CASDRDRGTEAFF. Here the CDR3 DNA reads TGTGCCTCTGACCGGGACAGGGGCACTGAAGCTTTCTTT.

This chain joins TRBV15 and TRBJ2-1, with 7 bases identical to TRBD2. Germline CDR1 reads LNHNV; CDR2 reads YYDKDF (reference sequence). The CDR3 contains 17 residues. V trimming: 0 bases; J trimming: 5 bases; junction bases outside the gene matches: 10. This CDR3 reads CATSRDEASGYHNEQFF. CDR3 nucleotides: TGTGCCACCAGCAGAGATGAAGCTAGCGGATACCACAATGAGCAGTTCTTC.

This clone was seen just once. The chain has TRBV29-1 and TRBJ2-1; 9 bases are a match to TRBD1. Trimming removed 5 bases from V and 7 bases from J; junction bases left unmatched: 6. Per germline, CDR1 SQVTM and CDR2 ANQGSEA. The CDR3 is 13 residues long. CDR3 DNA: TGCAGCGTTCCGGGACAGGGTATGAATGAGCAGTTCTTC. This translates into CSVPGQGMNEQFF.